This T cell receptor (beta chain) stems from a study of vaccination and CD4 T cells after COVID-19. Overall study context: No peptide, an HIV-1 Nef pool, or a CEFX pool was what each control culture received.

The CDR3 extends over 10 amino acids. Trimming removed 2 bases at V and 8 bases at J, with 6 bases between. Germline lookup yields CDR1 DFQATT and CDR2 SNEGSKA (reference sequence). The treatment: approximately 11-day PBMC culture with coronavirus spike peptide pools or control peptides (ViraFEST assay). ViraFEST sequenced TCRs after peptide-pool expansion of antigen-specific T cells. Sequencing of DNA taken from cultured CD4+ T cells relied on the Oncomine TCR Beta short-read assay. TCRdb reanalysed the PCR reads using MiXCR and keeps one entry per CDR3 protein. The data show 5,000 or so distinct CDR3 sequences, roughly three fifths seen once. A note on this clonotype: Its cognate antigen is unknown.

The TCR was taken from a human donor who had recovered from COVID-19. The sequenced material came from CD4+ T cells from blood, cultured in vitro. The V and J genes are TRBV20-1 and TRBJ1-2; D gene ambiguous. In DNA form, the CDR3 reads TGCAGTGCTAGACAGAGCGGCTACACCTTC. It yields the protein CSARQSGYTF.